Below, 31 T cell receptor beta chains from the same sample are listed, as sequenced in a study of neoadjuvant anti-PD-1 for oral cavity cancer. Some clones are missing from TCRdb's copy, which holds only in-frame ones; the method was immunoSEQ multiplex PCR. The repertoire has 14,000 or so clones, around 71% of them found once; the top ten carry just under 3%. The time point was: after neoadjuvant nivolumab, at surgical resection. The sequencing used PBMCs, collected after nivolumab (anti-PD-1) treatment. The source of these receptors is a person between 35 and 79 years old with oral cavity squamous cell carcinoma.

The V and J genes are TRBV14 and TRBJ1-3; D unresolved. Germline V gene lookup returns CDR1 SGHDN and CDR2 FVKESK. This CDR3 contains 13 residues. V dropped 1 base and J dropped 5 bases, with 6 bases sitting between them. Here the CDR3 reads CASSQVSRNTIYF. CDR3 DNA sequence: TGTGCCAGCAGCCAAGTTAGTAGAAACACCATATATTTT.

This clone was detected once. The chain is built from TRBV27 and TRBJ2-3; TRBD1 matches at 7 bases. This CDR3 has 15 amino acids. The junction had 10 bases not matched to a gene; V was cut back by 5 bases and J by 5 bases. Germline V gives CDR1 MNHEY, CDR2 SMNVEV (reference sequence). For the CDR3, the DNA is TGTGCCAGCAGTACCTACCGGGACAGTCAAGATACGCAGTATTTT. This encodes CASSTYRDSQDTQYF.

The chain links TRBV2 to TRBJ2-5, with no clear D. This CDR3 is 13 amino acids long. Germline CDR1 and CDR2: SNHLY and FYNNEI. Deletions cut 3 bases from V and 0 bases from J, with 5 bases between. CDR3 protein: CASSDGYQETQYF. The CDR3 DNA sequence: TGTGCCAGCAGTGACGGCTACCAAGAGACCCAGTACTTC.

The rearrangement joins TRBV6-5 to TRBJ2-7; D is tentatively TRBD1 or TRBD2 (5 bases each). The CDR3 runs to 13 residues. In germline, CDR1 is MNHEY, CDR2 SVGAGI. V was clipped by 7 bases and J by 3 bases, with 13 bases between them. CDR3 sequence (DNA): TGTGCCAGCACCAAACGGGGCGGCTACGAGCAGTACTTC. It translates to CASTKRGGYEQYF.

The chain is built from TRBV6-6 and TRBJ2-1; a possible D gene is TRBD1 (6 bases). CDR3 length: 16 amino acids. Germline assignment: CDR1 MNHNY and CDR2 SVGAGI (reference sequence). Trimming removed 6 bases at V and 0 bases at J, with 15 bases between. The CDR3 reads CASRRSGEGSYNEQFF. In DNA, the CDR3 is TGTGCCAGCAGGAGATCAGGGGAAGGCTCCTACAATGAGCAGTTCTTC.

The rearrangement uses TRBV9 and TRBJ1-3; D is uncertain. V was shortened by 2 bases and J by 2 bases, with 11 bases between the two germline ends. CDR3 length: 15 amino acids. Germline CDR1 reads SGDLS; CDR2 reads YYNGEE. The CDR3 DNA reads TGTGCCAGCAGCGTGGCGATTGAACCTGGAAACACCATATATTTT. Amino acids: CASSVAIEPGNTIYF.

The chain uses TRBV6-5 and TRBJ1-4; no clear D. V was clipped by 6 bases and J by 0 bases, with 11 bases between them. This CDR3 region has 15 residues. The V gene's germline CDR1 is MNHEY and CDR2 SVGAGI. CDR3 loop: CASSSSGATNEKLFF. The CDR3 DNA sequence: TGTGCCAGCAGCTCTTCAGGTGCAACTAATGAAAAACTGTTTTTT.

CDR3: CASRHRRSLNTEAFF. The CDR3 DNA follows: TGTGCCAGCAGGCATCGACGGAGCTTGAACACTGAAGCTTTCTTT. The rearrangement uses TRBV6-5 and TRBJ1-1, with D hard to call. Germline CDR1 and CDR2: MNHEY and SVGAGI. The CDR3 has 15 amino acids. V gave up 6 bases and J gave up 0 bases, with 14 bases separating them.

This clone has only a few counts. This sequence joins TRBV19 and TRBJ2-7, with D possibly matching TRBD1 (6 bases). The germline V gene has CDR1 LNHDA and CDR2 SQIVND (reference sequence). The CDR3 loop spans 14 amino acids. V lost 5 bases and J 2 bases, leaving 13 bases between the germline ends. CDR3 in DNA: TGTGCCAGTAGTGCAGGGGTCACTACCTACGAGCAGTACTTC. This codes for CASSAGVTTYEQYF.

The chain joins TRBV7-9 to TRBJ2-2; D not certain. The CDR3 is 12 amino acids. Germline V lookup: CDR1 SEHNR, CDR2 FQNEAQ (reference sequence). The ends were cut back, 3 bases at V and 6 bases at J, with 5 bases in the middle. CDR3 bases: TGTGCCAGCAGCTTGGGTGCCGGGGAGCTGTTTTTT. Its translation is CASSLGAGELFF.

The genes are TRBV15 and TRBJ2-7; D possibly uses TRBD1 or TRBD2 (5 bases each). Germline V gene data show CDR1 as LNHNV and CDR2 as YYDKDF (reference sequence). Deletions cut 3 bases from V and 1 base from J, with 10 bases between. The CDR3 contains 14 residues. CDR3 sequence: CATSRGVESYEQYF. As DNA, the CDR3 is TGTGCCACCAGCAGGGGGGTTGAATCCTACGAGCAGTACTTC.

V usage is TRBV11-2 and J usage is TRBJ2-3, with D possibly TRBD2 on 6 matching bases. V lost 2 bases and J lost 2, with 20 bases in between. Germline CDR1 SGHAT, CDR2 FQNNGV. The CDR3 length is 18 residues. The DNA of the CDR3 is TGTGCCAGCAGCTTAAGGGTTAATGTGGGAGGAATCACAGATACGCAGTATTTT. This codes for CASSLRVNVGGITDTQYF. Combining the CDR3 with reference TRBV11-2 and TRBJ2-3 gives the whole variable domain EAGVAQSPRYKIIEKRQSVAFWCNPISGHATLYWYQQILGQGPKLLIQFQNNGVVDDSQLPKDRFSAERLKGVDSTLKIQPAKLEDSAVYLCASSLRVNVGGITDTQYFGPGTRLTVL.

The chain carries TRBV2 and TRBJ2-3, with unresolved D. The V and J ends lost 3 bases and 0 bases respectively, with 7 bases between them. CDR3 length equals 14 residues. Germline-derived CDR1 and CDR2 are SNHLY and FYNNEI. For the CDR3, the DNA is TGTGCCAGCAGTGAGAATCCTAGCACAGATACGCAGTATTTT. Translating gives CASSENPSTDTQYF.

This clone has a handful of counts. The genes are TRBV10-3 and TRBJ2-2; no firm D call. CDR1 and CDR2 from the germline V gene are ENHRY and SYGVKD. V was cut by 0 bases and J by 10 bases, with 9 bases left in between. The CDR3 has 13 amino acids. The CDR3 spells CAISESVVVELFF. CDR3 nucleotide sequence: TGTGCCATCAGTGAGTCGGTAGTAGTGGAGCTGTTTTTT.

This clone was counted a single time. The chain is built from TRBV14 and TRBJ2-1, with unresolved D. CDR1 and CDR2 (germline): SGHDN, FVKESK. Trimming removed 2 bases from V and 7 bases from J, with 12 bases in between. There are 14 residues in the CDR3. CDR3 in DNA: TGTGCCAGCAGCCAACGACTCGTCGGGAATGAGCAGTTCTTC. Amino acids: CASSQRLVGNEQFF.

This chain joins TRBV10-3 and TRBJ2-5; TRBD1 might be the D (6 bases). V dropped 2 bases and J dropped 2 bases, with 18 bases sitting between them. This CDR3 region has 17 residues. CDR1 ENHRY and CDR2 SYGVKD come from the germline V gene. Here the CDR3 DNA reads TGTGCCATCAGTGAGCCGAGTCTCTCGGACAGTCAAGAGACCCAGTACTTC. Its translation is CAISEPSLSDSQETQYF.

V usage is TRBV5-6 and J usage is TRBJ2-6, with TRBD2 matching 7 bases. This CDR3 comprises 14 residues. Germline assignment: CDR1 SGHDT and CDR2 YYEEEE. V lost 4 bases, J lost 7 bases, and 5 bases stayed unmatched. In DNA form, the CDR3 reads TGTGCCAGCAGCCGTCCGGGAGGAGCCAACGTCCTGACTTTC. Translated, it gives CASSRPGGANVLTF.

CDR3 in amino acids: CASRGETIQYF. CDR3 DNA: TGTGCCAGCAGGGGAGAAACAATTCAGTACTTC. J is TRBJ2-4 and V is TRBV2; perhaps TRBD2 as D (5 bases). CDR1 is SNHLY, CDR2 FYNNEI, per germline. The length of the CDR3 is 11 residues. Trimming left V 6 bases short and J 10 bases short, with 10 bases between. The variable domain in full, with the rest retrieved from reference TRBV2 and TRBJ2-4, is EPEVTQTPSHQVTQMGQEVILRCVPISNHLYFYWYRQILGQKVEFLVSFYNNEISEKSEIFDDQFSVERPDGSNFTLKIRSTKLEDSAMYFCASRGETIQYFGAGTRLSVL.

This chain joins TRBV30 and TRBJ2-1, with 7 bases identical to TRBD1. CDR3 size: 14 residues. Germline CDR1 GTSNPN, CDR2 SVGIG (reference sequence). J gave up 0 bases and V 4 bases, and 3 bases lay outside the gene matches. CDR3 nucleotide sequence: TGTGCCTGGACGACAGGGAGCTCCTACAATGAGCAGTTCTTC. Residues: CAWTTGSSYNEQFF. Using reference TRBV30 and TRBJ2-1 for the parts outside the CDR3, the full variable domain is SQTIHQWPATLVQPVGSPLSLECTVEGTSNPNLYWYRQAAGRGLQLLFYSVGIGQISSEVPQNLSASRPQDRQFILSSKKLLLSDSGFYLCAWTTGSSYNEQFFGPGTRLTVL.

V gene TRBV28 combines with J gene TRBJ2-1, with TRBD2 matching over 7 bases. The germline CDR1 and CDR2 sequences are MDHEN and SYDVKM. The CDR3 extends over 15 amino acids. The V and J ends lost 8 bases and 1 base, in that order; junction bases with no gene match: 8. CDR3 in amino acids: CASLGGSGSYNEQFF. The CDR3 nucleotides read TGTGCCAGCCTGGGGGGGAGTGGGTCCTACAATGAGCAGTTCTTC.

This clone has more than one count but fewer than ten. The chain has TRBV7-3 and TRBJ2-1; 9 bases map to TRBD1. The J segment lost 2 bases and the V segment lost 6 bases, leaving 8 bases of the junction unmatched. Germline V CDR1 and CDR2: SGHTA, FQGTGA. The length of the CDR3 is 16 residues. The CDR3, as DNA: TGTGCCAGCAGTAAATTCGGGACAGGGACCTACAATGAGCAGTTCTTC. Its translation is CASSKFGTGTYNEQFF.

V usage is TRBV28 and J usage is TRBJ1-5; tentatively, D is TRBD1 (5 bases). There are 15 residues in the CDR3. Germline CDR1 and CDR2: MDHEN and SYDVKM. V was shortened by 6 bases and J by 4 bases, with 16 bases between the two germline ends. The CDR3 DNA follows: TGTGCCAGCAGCCGACGACAGAACAGTAATCAGCCCCAGCATTTT. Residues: CASSRRQNSNQPQHF.

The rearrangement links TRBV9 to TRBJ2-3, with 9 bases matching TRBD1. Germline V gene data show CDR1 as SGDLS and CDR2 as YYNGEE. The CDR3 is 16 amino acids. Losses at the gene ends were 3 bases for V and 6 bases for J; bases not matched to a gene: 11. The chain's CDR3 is CASSASAGDRVDTQYF. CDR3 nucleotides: TGTGCCAGCAGCGCCTCAGCAGGGGACAGGGTGGATACGCAGTATTTT.

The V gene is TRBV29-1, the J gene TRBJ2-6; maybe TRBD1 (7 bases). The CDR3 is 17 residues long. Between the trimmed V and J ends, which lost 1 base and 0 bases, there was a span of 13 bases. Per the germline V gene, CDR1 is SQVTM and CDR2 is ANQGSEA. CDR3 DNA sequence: TGCAGCGTTGAAGGCCGACAGGGACTCTCTGGGGCCAACGTCCTGACTTTC. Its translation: CSVEGRQGLSGANVLTF.

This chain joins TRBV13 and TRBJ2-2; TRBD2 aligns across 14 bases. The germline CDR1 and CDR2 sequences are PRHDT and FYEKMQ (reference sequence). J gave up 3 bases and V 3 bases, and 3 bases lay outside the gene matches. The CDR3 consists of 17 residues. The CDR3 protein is CASSFGTSGSDTGELFF. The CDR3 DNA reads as TGTGCCAGCAGCTTCGGGACTAGCGGGAGTGACACCGGGGAGCTGTTTTTT.

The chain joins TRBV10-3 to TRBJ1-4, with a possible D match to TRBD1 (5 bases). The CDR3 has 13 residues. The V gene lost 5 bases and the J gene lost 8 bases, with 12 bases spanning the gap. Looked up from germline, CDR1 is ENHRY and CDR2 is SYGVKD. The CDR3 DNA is TGTGCCATCAGTAGGGACGGGGGGGAAAAACTGTTTTTT. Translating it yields CAISRDGGEKLFF.

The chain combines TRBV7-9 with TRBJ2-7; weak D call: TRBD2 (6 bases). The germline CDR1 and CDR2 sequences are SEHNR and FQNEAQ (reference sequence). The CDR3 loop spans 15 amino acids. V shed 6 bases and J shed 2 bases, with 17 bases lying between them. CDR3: CASSGGEISTYEQYF. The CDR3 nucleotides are TGTGCCAGCAGTGGCGGGGAGATAAGTACCTACGAGCAGTACTTC.

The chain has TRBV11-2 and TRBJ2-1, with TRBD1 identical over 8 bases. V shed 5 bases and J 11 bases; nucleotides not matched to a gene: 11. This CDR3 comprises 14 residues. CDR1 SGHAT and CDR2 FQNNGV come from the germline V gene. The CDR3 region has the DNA TGTGCCAGCAGCACGGTACAACAGGGGGGAAAGCAGTTCTTC. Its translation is CASSTVQQGGKQFF.

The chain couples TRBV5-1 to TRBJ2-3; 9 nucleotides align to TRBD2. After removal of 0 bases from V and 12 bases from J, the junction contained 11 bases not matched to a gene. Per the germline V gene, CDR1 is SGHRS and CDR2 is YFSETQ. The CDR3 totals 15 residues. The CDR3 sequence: CASSLEYGGRAVQYF. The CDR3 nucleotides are TGCGCCAGCAGCTTGGAGTACGGCGGGAGGGCCGTACAGTATTTT.

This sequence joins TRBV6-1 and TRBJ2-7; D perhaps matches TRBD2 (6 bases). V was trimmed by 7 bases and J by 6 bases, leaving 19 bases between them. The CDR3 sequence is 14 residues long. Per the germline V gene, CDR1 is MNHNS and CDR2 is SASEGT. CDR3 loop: CASNAPQGGPEQYF. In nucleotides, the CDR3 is TGTGCCAGCAACGCCCCGCAGGGAGGACCCGAGCAGTACTTC.

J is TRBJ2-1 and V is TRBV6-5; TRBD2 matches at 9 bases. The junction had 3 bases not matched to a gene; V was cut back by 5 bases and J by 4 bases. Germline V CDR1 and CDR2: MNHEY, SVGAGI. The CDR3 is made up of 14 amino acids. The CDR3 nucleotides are TGTGCCAGCAGTCCGGGACTAGCTTACAATGAGCAGTTCTTC. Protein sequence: CASSPGLAYNEQFF.